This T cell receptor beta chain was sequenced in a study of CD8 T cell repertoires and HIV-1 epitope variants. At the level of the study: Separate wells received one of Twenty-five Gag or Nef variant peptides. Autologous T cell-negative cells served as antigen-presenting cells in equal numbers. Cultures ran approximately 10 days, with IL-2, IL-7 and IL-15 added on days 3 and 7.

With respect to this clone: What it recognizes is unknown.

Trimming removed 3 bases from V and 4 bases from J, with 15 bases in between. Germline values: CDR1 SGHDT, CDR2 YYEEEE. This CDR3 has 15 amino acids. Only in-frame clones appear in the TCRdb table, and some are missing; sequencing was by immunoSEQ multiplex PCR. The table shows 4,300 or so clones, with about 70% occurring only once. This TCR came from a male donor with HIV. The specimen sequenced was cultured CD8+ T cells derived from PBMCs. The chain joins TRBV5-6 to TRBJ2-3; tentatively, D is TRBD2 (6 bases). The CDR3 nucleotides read TGTGCCAGCAGCTCAGCCGGGAGTATGGCAGATACGCAGTATTTT. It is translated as CASSSAGSMADTQYF. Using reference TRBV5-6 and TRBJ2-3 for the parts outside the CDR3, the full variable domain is DAGVTQSPTHLIKTRGQQVTLRCSPKSGHDTVSWYQQALGQGPQFIFQYYEEEERQRGNFPDRFSGHQFPNYSSELNVNALLLGDSALYLCASSSAGSMADTQYFGPGTRLTVL.